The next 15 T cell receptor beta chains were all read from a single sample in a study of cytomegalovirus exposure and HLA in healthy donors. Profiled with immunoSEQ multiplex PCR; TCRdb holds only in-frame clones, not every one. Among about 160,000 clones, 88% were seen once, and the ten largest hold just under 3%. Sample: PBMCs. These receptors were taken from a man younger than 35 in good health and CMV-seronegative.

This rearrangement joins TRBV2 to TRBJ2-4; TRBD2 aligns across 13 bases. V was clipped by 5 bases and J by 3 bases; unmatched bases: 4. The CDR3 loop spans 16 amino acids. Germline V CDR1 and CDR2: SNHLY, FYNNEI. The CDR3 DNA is TGTGCCAGCAGTCCGGGACTAGCGGGGATCAAAAACATTCAGTACTTC. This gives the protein CASSPGLAGIKNIQYF.

The chain's CDR3 is CASRGLTSGNTIYF. As DNA, the CDR3 is TGTGCCAGTAGGGGACTGACCTCTGGAAACACCATATATTTT. The chain recombines TRBV27 with TRBJ1-3; weak D call: TRBD1 (5 bases). The CDR3 covers 14 residues. Deletions cut 9 bases from V and 0 bases from J, with 12 bases between. The germline V gene has CDR1 MNHEY and CDR2 SMNVEV (reference sequence).

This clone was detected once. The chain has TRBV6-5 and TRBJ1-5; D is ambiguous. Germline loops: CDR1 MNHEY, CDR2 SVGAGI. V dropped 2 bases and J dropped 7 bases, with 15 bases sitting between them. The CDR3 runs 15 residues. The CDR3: CASSYGGNRNQPQHF. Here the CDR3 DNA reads TGTGCCAGCAGTTACGGAGGGAATAGGAACCAGCCCCAGCATTTT.

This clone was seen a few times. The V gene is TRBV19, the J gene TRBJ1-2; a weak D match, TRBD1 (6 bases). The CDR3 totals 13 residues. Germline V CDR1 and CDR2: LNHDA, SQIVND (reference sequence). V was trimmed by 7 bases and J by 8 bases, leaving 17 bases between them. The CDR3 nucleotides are TGTGCCAGTACCCCAAGCCGGACAGTAGGCTACACCTTC. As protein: CASTPSRTVGYTF.

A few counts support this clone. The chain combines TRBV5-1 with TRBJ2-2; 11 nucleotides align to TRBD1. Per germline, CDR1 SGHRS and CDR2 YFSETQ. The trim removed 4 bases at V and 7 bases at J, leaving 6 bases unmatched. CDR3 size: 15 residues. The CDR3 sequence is CASSNRTGGSGELFF. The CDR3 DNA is TGCGCCAGCAGCAATCGGACAGGGGGCAGCGGGGAGCTGTTTTTT.

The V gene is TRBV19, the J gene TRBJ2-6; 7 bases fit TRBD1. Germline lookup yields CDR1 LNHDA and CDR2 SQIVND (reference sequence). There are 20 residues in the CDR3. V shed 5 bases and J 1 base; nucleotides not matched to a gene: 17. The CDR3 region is CASSVPPGQTGLSGANVLTF. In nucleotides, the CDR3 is TGTGCCAGTAGTGTTCCCCCGGGACAGACAGGATTATCTGGGGCCAACGTCCTGACTTTC.

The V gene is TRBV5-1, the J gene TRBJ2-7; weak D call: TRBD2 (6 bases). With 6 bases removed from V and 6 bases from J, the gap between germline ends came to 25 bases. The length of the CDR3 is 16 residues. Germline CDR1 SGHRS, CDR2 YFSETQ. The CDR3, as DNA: TGCGCCAGCACCCCAGAAGGGGTTTGGGCGCGGGGCGAGCAGTACGTC. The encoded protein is CASTPEGVWARGEQYV.

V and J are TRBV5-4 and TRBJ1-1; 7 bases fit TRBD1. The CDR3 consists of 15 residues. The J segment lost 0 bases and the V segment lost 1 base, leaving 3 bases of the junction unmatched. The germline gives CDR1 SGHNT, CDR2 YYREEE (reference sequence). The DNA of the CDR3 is TGTGCCAGCAGCTTGCCGGGGACAGTGAACACTGAAGCTTTCTTT. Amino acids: CASSLPGTVNTEAFF.

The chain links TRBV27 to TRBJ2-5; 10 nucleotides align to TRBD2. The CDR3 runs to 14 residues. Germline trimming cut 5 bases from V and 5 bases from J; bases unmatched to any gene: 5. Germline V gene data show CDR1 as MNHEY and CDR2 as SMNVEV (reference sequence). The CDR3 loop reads CASSLAGAWETQYF. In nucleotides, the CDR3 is TGTGCCAGCAGTCTAGCGGGGGCCTGGGAGACCCAGTACTTC.

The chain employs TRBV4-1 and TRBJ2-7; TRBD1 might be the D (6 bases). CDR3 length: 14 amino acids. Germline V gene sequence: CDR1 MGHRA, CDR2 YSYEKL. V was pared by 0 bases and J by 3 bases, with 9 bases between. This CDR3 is CASSQDGTHYEQYV. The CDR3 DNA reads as TGCGCCAGCAGCCAAGATGGGACACACTACGAGCAGTACGTC.

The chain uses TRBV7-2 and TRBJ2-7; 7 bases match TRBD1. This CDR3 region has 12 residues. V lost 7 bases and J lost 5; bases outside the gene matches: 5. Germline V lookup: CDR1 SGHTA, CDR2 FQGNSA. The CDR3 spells CASNRQGDEQYF. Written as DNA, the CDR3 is TGTGCCAGCAACCGGCAGGGGGACGAGCAGTACTTC. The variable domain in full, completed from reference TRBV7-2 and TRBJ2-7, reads GAGVSQSPSNKVTEKGKDVELRCDPISGHTALYWYRQSLGQGLEFLIYFQGNSAPDKSGLPSDRFSAERTGGSVSTLTIQRTQQEDSAVYLCASNRQGDEQYFGPGTRLTVT.

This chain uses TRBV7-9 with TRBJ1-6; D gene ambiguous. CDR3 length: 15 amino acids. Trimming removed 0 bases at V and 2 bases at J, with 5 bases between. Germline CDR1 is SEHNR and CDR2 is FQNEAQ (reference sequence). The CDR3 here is CASSLAQPYNSPLHF. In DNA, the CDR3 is TGTGCCAGCAGCTTAGCACAGCCCTATAATTCACCCCTCCACTTT.

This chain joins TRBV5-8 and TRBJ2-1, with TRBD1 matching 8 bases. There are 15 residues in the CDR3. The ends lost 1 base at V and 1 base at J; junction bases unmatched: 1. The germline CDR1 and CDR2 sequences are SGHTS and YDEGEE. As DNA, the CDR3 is TGTGCCAGCAGCTTGCAGGGGGCATCCTACAATGAGCAGTTCTTC. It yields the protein CASSLQGASYNEQFF.

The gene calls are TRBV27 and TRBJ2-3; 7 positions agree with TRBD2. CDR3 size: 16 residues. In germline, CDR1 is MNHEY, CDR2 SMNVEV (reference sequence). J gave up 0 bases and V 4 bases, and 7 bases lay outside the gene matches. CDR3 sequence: CASSSKRGLSTDTQYF. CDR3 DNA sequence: TGTGCCAGCAGTTCAAAGCGGGGCCTGAGCACAGATACGCAGTATTTT.

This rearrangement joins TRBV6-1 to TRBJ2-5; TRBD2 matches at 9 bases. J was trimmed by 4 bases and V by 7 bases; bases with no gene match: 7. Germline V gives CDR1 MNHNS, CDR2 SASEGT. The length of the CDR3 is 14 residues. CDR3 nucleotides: TGTGCCAGCACCCTAGCGGGACCGGCAGAGACCCAGTACTTC. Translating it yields CASTLAGPAETQYF.